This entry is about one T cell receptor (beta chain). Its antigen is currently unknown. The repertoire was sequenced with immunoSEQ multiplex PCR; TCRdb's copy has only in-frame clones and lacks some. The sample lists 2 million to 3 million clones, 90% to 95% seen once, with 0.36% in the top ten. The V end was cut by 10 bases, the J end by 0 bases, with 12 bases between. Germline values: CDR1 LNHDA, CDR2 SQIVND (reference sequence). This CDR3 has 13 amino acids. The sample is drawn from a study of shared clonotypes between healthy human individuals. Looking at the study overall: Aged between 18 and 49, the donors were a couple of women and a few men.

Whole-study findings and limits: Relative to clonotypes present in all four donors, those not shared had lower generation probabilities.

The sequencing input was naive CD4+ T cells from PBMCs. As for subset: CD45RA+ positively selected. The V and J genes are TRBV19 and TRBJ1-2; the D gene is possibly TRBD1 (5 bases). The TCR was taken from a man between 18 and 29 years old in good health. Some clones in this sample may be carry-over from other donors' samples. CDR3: CATGTAANYGYTF. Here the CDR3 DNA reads TGTGCCACCGGGACTGCCGCTAACTATGGCTACACCTTC.